This T cell receptor (beta chain) was observed in a study of shared clonotypes between healthy human individuals (dated by TCRdb to about 2020). With regard to the full study: A few men and two women, aged 18 to 49 years, made up the cohort. For each donor, CD4 naive and CD4 memory were each given three plates, CD8 naive was given two plates, and CD8 memory was given one plate. To estimate repertoire size and how much clonotypes are shared between individuals, the study performed deep sequencing of blood TCR repertoires from a few healthy adults. Between about 0.85 and 8.9 billion PBMCs per donor were obtained by leukapheresis. Different laboratories and diverse techniques were used to prepare libraries and sequence TCR repertoires, to increase sequencing depth and limit assay-specific biases.

Remarks on this clone: Its antigen is still unknown. Per-nucleotide qualities are absent, and no much larger clonotype sits a single base away.

What the research found in general, with its limitations: Pairwise subsampling led to the expectation that sequencing depth would affect the degree of clonotype sharing among donors. Larger estimated clonotype richness was generally found for naive subsets than for memory subsets. Clonotypes shared by all four sorted-subset donors showed higher generation probabilities than non-shared clonotypes. Across four donors, approximately 5% of naive CD4, approximately 3.6% of naive CD8, 2.3% of memory CD4, and approximately 0.42% of memory CD8 clonotypes were shared. Even with the large sequencing depth, rarefaction of the sorted-subset datasets indicated that sequencing was incomplete. The genetic and exposure-history diversity represented was limited by the small number of donors. Sampling was restricted to blood, and TCR repertoires in tissues likely differ from the TCR repertoires found in blood.

In the germline V gene, CDR1 corresponds to MNHNS and CDR2 to SASEGT. For this chain, trimming is 5 bases at the V end and 5 bases at the J end, and the number of junction bases without a gene match is 10. The CDR3 measures 15 amino acids from cysteine to phenylalanine. Of the read, only the CDR3 DNA is kept; its 45 bases are in frame from base 1. Using the deep immunoSEQ assay, multiplex PCR amplified TCR CDR3 regions from genomic DNA. Genomic DNA extracted from each cell subset was distributed evenly over all wells of several immunoSEQ 96-well plates, and each plate served as one replicate. For sorted subsets, around 200 ng genomic DNA, equal to tens of thousands of T cell genomes, was loaded into each replicate PCR. The purified libraries were quantified using a Qubit 3.0 fluorometer, sized with a Bioanalyzer 2100, and then quantified again using the KAPA Library Quantification kit. Each immunoSEQ 96-well plate was sequenced on its own single-read 150-cycle Illumina NextSeq 550 flow cell. Turning to the authors' computational methods: Because the immunoSEQ output included only junctional sequences and no quality scores, the filtering could not be the same as the filtering used for full-length reads. Sequences were annotated with PyIR, a Python wrapper for IgBLAST v1.9, and V/J genes and CDR3 were assigned using IMGT germline references. Reads were filtered out if the reads had weak V/J assignments (E-value above 1e-6), no CDR3, stop codons, out-of-frame junctions, or ambiguous translated residues. V3J clonotypes were defined by identical inferred V gene, J gene, and CDR3 amino acid sequence. Percentage overlap between repertoires was computed as shared unique clonotypes divided by the size of the smaller repertoire. Repertoire richness was assessed with RTK rarefaction, the Chao1 estimator, and Recon v2.1 estimates of unobserved clonotypes. For all TCRbeta clonotypes obtained by the gDNA method from a few donors, generation probabilities were computed with OLGA. TCRdb took this table from immuneACCESS and kept in-frame rearrangements with V and J called. Such tables lack part of the clones; where checked against another copy, unresolved V genes explain under half of the gap, and the rest is unexplained. The DNA gave D and trimming, while V, J and clone size come from that table. This sample lists about 2.5 million clones; about nine tenths were detected once. The ten largest clones capture around 0.35% of the sample.

The donors were healthy, HIV-negative adults with no recently reported acute infections or vaccinations. Every donor was a Caucasian adult residing in Nashville, Tennessee, USA. CD4+ T cells were enriched by magnetic negative selection, after which naive cells were positively selected on CD45RA and the negative fraction was taken as the memory subset. Blood was obtained by leukapheresis, after which PBMCs were separated by Ficoll-Histopaque density gradient centrifugation and cryopreserved in liquid nitrogen vapor phase. Analytical flow cytometry was used to check the purity and quantity of every magnetically sorted T cell population. From each sorted fraction, genomic DNA was isolated and quantified by UV absorbance on a Nanodrop 2000c.

This sequence originates from a young man in good health. Some clones in this sample may be carry-over from other donors' samples. Sequencing was carried out using naive CD4+ T cells from PBMCs. What the cell subset or site label conveys for this sample: CD45RA+ positively selected. The rearrangement joined TRBV6-1 to TRBJ1-1; TRBD1 aligns with 8 central bases. This receptor has the CDR3 CASSKQTGGSTEAFF. The DNA reads as follows: TGTGCCAGCAGTAAACAAACAGGGGGTTCAACTGAAGCTTTCTTT.